The entry below gives a single T cell receptor beta chain sequence along with its context. Antigen: not known. A first 10-cycle multiplex round used 32 V-gene and 13 J-gene primers on TCR beta CDR3. Via MiXCR, TCRdb re-called the multiplex PCR reads, giving one row per CDR3 protein. The profile covers 9,000 to 13,000 distinct CDR3 sequences, with roughly 26% appearing a single time and 10% to 15% taken by the ten largest. As template, the study used bulk tumor genomic DNA at 600 ng per sample. Several far-apart biopsies were taken per primary tumor during surgery. Patients with untreated, newly diagnosed non-small cell lung cancer underwent curative surgery. Every donor was a newly diagnosed non-small cell lung cancer patient having surgery with curative intent. Unmatched junction bases numbered 25, after V lost 4 bases and J lost 3 bases. The CDR3 sequence is 20 residues long. Germline V CDR1 and CDR2: DFQATT, SNEGSKA (reference sequence).

This entry comes from a study of immune heterogeneity within non-small cell lung tumors. Study observations and caveats: Between one patient and another, high-frequency T-cell receptor beta clonotypes were largely distinct.

The TCR was taken from a man aged 50-59 years with non-small cell lung cancer. The rearrangement uses TRBV20-1 and TRBJ1-1; 8 bases are shared with TRBD1. Sequencing input: lung tumor tissue. The CDR3 bases are TGCAGTGCTACGCGGCCACGGTTATGGACAGGGACATATTGGGACACTGAAGCTTTCTTT. Residues: CSATRPRLWTGTYWDTEAFF.